These T cell receptor beta chains were read from a single sample in a study of cytomegalovirus exposure and HLA in healthy donors. The assay was immunoSEQ multiplex PCR, and TCRdb's table has in-frame clones only and misses some. The sample has 120,000 or so clones, 81% seen once. Sample: PBMCs. The receptors were sampled from a man younger than 35 in good health and CMV-seronegative. Each CDR3 is given with its conserved first and last residue. Each record gives: V gene, clone size, J gene, CDR3 length, D gene, CDR3 DNA, CDR3 protein. D genes are given only for firm matches. For some rows the clone size is stated as once, few or many, or as a class when expanded; others skip it.

TRBV29-1,NA,TRBJ1-4,11,NA,TGCAGCGCCCGACAAGGCGAAAAACTGTTTTTT,CSARQGEKLFF
TRBV6-6,NA,TRBJ2-2,11,NA,TGTGCCTCACGGGGAGGCGGGGAGCTGTTTTTT,CASRGGGELFF
TRBV6-1,NA,TRBJ2-7,16,TRBD1,TGTGCCAGCAGTGAAGCGACGACAGGGGGGACCAGCGAGCAGTACTTC,CASSEATTGGTSEQYF
TRBV5-6,NA,TRBJ2-2,15,TRBD2,TGTGCCAGCAGCTTGTGGCTAGCGGTAGTGGGGGAGCTGTTTTTT,CASSLWLAVVGELFF
TRBV5-8,NA,TRBJ2-6,18,TRBD1,TGTGCCAGCAGCTTGGAACAGGGGGCTAGCTCTGGGGCCAACGTCCTGACTTTC,CASSLEQGASSGANVLTF
TRBV7-2,NA,TRBJ2-7,14,TRBD2,TGTGCCAGCAGCTCTAGCGGGGGGGCCTGGGAGCAGTACTTC,CASSSSGGAWEQYF
TRBV25-1,NA,TRBJ2-4,16,NA,TGTGCCAGCAGTGTAGGCAGGGATATGGGCAAAAACATTCAGTACTTC,CASSVGRDMGKNIQYF
TRBV7-2,NA,TRBJ2-7,14,TRBD2,TGTGCCAGCAGCTACGGTGCGGGGGTCGGGGAGCAGTACTTC,CASSYGAGVGEQYF
TRBV27,NA,TRBJ2-3,15,NA,TGTGCCAGCAGTTTATATGGGAGGCACACAGATACGCAGTATTTT,CASSLYGRHTDTQYF
TRBV27,once,TRBJ1-2,13,TRBD1,TGTGCCAGCAGTACCCGGACAGGGAATGGCTACACCTTC,CASSTRTGNGYTF
TRBV6-6,NA,TRBJ1-2,14,TRBD1,TGTGCCAGCAGTCGCTGGGACAGGGAGGATGGCTACACCTTC,CASSRWDREDGYTF
TRBV19,NA,TRBJ2-5,14,TRBD1,TGTGCCAGTAGCGGGACAGGGAGGATCGAGACCCAGTACTTC,CASSGTGRIETQYF
TRBV4-3,NA,TRBJ2-5,15,TRBD1,TGCGCCAGCAGCCAAGTTTGGGACAGCCAAGAGACCCAGTACTTC,CASSQVWDSQETQYF
TRBV5-1,NA,TRBJ2-1,14,TRBD1,TGCGCCAGCAGCTTGGACAGGGGAAATAGTGAGCAGTTCTTC,CASSLDRGNSEQFF
TRBV5-1,NA,TRBJ2-3,19,NA,TGCGCCAGCAGCTTGGCGGCGCGGGGGCCCTTAGGGGGCACAGATACGCAGTATTTT,CASSLAARGPLGGTDTQYF
TRBV9,NA,TRBJ1-2,15,TRBD1,TGTGCCAGCAGCGTAGAAGGGACAGGGGGCTATGGCTACACCTTC,CASSVEGTGGYGYTF
TRBV27,few,TRBJ2-1,18,TRBD2,TGTGCCAGCACCCCACGACTAGCGGGGGGTATTGGGGGCGATGAGCAGTTCTTC,CASTPRLAGGIGGDEQFF
TRBV5-6,NA,TRBJ2-5,14,TRBD2,TGTGCCAGCAGCTCGGGACTAGCGGCAGAGACCCAGTACTTC,CASSSGLAAETQYF
TRBV25-1,NA,TRBJ1-1,15,NA,TGTGCCAGCAGTGAACCGGACAGCCCGAGGACTGAAGCTTTCTTT,CASSEPDSPRTEAFF
TRBV9,NA,TRBJ2-2,14,NA,TGTGCCAGCAGCGTAGTCGGGAAAGGCGGGGAGCTGTTTTTT,CASSVVGKGGELFF
TRBV2,NA,TRBJ2-7,16,TRBD2,TGTGCCAGCCGAGGCCAGCCGGGGGGAAAGTCCTACGAGCAGTACTTC,CASRGQPGGKSYEQYF
TRBV5-1,once,TRBJ2-7,16,NA,TGCGCCAGCAGCTTGGAACCCGACTTCTCCTCCCTCGAGCAGTACTTC,CASSLEPDFSSLEQYF
TRBV9,NA,TRBJ2-1,16,NA,TGTGCCAGCAGCGTAGAAGTTGGGGGCCCCTACAATGAGCAGTTCTTC,CASSVEVGGPYNEQFF
TRBV7-6,NA,TRBJ1-3,17,TRBD1,TGTGCCAGCAGCTTAGGGGCCGGGACAGGGTCTGGAAACACCATATATTTT,CASSLGAGTGSGNTIYF
TRBV7-2,NA,TRBJ2-1,13,TRBD1,TGTGCCAGCAACATTAAGGGGGCACGGGAGCAGTTCTTC,CASNIKGAREQFF
TRBV29-1,NA,TRBJ1-1,12,NA,TGCAGCGTTGAAGGCAGGAACACTGAAGCTTTCTTT,CSVEGRNTEAFF
TRBV7-9,NA,TRBJ1-6,15,NA,TGTTCCAGCAGCTTAAAGGACAGCCGTAATTCACCCCTCCACTTT,CSSSLKDSRNSPLHF
TRBV28,once,TRBJ1-2,13,TRBD1,TGTGCCAGCAGGGTTCAGGGGGTCGGTGGCTACACCTTC,CASRVQGVGGYTF
TRBV6-1,NA,TRBJ2-2,14,TRBD1,TGTGCCAGCAGTGCAACAGGGGGCACCGGGGAGCTGTTTTTT,CASSATGGTGELFF
TRBV14,once,TRBJ1-1,15,TRBD1,TGTGCCAGCAGCCAAAGGACAGGGTTGAACACTGAAGCTTTCTTT,CASSQRTGLNTEAFF
TRBV11-1,few,TRBJ2-1,15,TRBD2,TGTGCCAGCAGCCCAACTAGCGGGGCTCGCAATGAGCAGTTCTTC,CASSPTSGARNEQFF
TRBV4-2,NA,TRBJ2-3,17,TRBD2,TGTGCCAGCAGCCAAGATCCTAGCGGGGCCTCCCAAGATACGCAGTATTTT,CASSQDPSGASQDTQYF
TRBV6-5,few,TRBJ1-3,15,NA,TGTGCCAGCACTTTAGACAGGAGCTCTGGAAACACCATATATTTT,CASTLDRSSGNTIYF
TRBV7-8,NA,TRBJ1-3,18,TRBD1,TGTGCCAGCAGCCCTGACAGGGGCACTTACCCCTCTGGAAACACCATATATTTT,CASSPDRGTYPSGNTIYF
TRBV6-1,many,TRBJ1-2,16,TRBD1,TGTGCCAGCAGTGCCCCGACAGGGGCTAACCTCTATGGCTACACCTTC,CASSAPTGANLYGYTF
TRBV4-3,NA,TRBJ1-6,16,TRBD1,TGCGCCAGCAGCCAAGAAAATCAGGGGGCTCATTCACCCCTCCACTTT,CASSQENQGAHSPLHF
TRBV2,NA,TRBJ1-1,14,NA,TGTGCCAGCAGTGAAGGCATCCGCGCCACTGAAGCTTTCTTT,CASSEGIRATEAFF